Sequencing of this T cell receptor beta chain was carried out in a study of PD-1 and CTLA-4 blockade in melanoma. This clone was observed a single time. The method was immunoSEQ multiplex PCR; TCRdb's version includes in-frame clones alone and lacks a portion of them. The data hold about 30,000 clones, with about 87% observed a single time. This TCR came from a human donor with melanoma. The source was CD8+ T cells from peripheral blood, collected from a patient given anti-PD-1 treatment.

For the CDR3, the DNA is TGTGCCAGCAGCTTCAGTAATGAAAAACTGTTTTTT. Encoded protein: CASSFSNEKLFF. This sequence joins TRBV7-9 and TRBJ1-4; no clear D gene. There are 12 residues in the CDR3. V shed 3 bases and J shed 4 bases, with 3 bases lying between them. Germline V CDR1 and CDR2: SEHNR, FQNEAQ (reference sequence).